Listed below are T cell receptor beta chains from one sample, sequenced in a study of T cell responses to AZD1222 COVID-19 vaccine. Sequenced by immunoSEQ multiplex PCR; TCRdb stores in-frame clones only, minus some. The profile shows about 50,000 clones, roughly three quarters of them singletons. This sample comprised peripheral blood, obtained 28 days after the second AZD1222 dose. The source of these receptors is an adult who received the AZD1222 COVID-19 vaccine. CDR3s include the opening cysteine and the closing phenylalanine or tryptophan. The D gene is left open where the match is weak. Clone size is not always given. Where it is, it says once, few, many or a class for expanded clones.

cdr3_nt,cdr3_aa,j_call,clone_size,v_call,d_call,cdr3_length
TGTGCCAGCAGCTTACGGGGACAGGGTAACAATGAGCAGTTCTTC,CASSLRGQGNNEQFF,TRBJ2-1,.,TRBV7-9,TRBD1,15
TGTGCCAGCGGGTCCGACTCCTATAATTCACCCCTCCACTTT,CASGSDSYNSPLHF,TRBJ1-6,once,TRBV3-1/TRBV3-2,.,14
TGTGCCAGCAGAGGAGTTGGCTACGAGCAGTACTTC,CASRGVGYEQYF,TRBJ2-7,.,TRBV25-1,.,12
TGTGCCAGCAGCTCTGGGACTAGCGGGGGGATCGGGACCGGGGAGCTGTTTTTT,CASSSGTSGGIGTGELFF,TRBJ2-2,.,TRBV9,TRBD2,18
TGTGCCAGCAGTAAGACTAGCGCCTACAATGAGCAGTTCTTC,CASSKTSAYNEQFF,TRBJ2-1,.,TRBV6-2/TRBV6-3,TRBD2,14
TGTGCCAGCAGTTTATATGGGTCCGGAAAGCAGTACTTC,CASSLYGSGKQYF,TRBJ2-7,few,TRBV27,.,13
TGCGCCAGCAGCTTGGGGGCTAGCGGGAAGCGAGGCGAGACCCAGTACTTC,CASSLGASGKRGETQYF,TRBJ2-5,.,TRBV5-1,TRBD2,17
TGTGCCAGCACCCTAGGACAGGTACGATTCTTC,CASTLGQVRFF,TRBJ2-1,.,TRBV6-5,TRBD1,11
TGTGCCAGCAGCTTACCGGGACAGGGGGCATTTGGCTACACCTTC,CASSLPGQGAFGYTF,TRBJ1-2,once,TRBV11-3,TRBD1,15
TGTGCCAGCAGCCAGGGGCCAACCAGTCAGCCCCAGCATTTT,CASSQGPTSQPQHF,TRBJ1-5,.,TRBV3-1/TRBV3-2,.,14
TGTGCCAGCACCTCCGACTATCACCACGAGCAGTACTTC,CASTSDYHHEQYF,TRBJ2-7,.,TRBV6-5,.,13
TGTGCCAGCAGTGACAGGAGGGGCTTTGGCTACACCTTC,CASSDRRGFGYTF,TRBJ1-2,.,TRBV6-4,.,13
TGCAGCGGGGCCTGGCCAGGGAACACTGAAGCTTTCTTT,CSGAWPGNTEAFF,TRBJ1-1,.,TRBV29-1,.,13
TGTGCCAGCAGCCTGGGACAGGGGCTCGGCTATGGCTACACCTTC,CASSLGQGLGYGYTF,TRBJ1-2,.,TRBV5-4,TRBD1,15
TGTGCCAGTAGTATAGATGCGGGACAGTTGAACACTGAAGCTTTCTTT,CASSIDAGQLNTEAFF,TRBJ1-1,.,TRBV19,TRBD1,16
TGTGCCAGCAGAGACAGGGGACAGACTAATGAAAAACTGTTTTTT,CASRDRGQTNEKLFF,TRBJ1-4,once,TRBV6-5,TRBD1,15
TGTGCCAGCAGCCAAGATTACCGATCCAATGAGCAGTTCTTC,CASSQDYRSNEQFF,TRBJ2-1,.,TRBV14,.,14
TGTGCCTTATCCGAGGGCGGATCACCCCTCCACTTT,CALSEGGSPLHF,TRBJ1-6,.,TRBV6-5,.,12
TGTGCCAGCAGTTCATTGGGACAGGGGGCTAGAACTCTACTTTACGAGCAGTACTTC,CASSSLGQGARTLLYEQYF,TRBJ2-7,.,TRBV28,TRBD1,19
TGTGCCTGGAGTATCACGGGACAGGGCCCCGGGGCCAACGTCCTGACTTTC,CAWSITGQGPGANVLTF,TRBJ2-6,.,TRBV30,TRBD1,17
TGTGCCAGCAGGGGGGGACTAGCTGATATGGAGACCCAGTACTTC,CASRGGLADMETQYF,TRBJ2-5,few,TRBV28,TRBD2,15
TGTGCCAGCAGCCTCGGGACTAGCGGATTCAATGAGCAGTTCTTC,CASSLGTSGFNEQFF,TRBJ2-1,.,TRBV11-3,TRBD2,15
TGTGCCAGCAGCCAACCGACAGACTCTGGAAACACCATATATTTT,CASSQPTDSGNTIYF,TRBJ1-3,.,TRBV4-2,.,15
TGTGCCAGCAGCTTTGGGGGCGGGATACAAGAGACCCAGTACTTC,CASSFGGGIQETQYF,TRBJ2-5,.,TRBV7-6,.,15
TGTGCCAGTAGTGTTGGGTCAGGAAGGGACTCTGGGGCCAACGTCCTGACTTTC,CASSVGSGRDSGANVLTF,TRBJ2-6,few,TRBV19,.,18